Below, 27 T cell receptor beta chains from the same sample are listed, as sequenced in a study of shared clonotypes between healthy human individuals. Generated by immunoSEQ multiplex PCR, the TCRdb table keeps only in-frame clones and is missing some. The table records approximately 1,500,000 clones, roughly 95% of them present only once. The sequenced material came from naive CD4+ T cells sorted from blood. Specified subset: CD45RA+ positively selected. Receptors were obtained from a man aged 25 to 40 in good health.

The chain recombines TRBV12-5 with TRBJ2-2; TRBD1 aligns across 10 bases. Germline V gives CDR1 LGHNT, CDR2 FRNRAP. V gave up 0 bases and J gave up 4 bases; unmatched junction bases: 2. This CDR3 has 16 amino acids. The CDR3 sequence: CASGLVTGGLTGELFF. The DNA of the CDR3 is TGTGCTAGTGGTTTGGTGACAGGGGGCCTCACCGGGGAGCTGTTTTTT. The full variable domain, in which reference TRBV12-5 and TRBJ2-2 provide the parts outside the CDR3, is DARVTQTPRHKVTEMGQEVTMRCQPILGHNTVFWYRQTMMQGLELLAYFRNRAPLDDSGMPKDRFSAEMPDATLATLKIQPSEPRDSAVYFCASGLVTGGLTGELFFGEGSRLTVL.

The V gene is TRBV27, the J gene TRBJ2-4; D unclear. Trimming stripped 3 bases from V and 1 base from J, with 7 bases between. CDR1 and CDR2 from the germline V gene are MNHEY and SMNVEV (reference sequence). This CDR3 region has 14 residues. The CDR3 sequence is CASSFISAKNIQYF. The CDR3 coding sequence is TGTGCCAGCAGTTTTATCTCTGCCAAAAACATTCAGTACTTC.

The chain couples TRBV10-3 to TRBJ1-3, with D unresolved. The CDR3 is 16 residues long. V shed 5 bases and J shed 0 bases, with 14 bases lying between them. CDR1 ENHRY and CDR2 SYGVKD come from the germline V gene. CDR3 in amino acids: CAISKVSTSSGNTIYF. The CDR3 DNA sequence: TGTGCCATCAGTAAGGTTTCCACGAGCTCTGGAAACACCATATATTTT.

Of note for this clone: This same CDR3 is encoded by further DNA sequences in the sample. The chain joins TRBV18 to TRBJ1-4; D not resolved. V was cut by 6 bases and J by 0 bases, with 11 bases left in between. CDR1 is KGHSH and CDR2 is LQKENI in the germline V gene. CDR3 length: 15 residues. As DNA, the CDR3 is TGTGCCAGCTCCCTCACAGTCGCAACTAATGAAAAACTGTTTTTT. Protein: CASSLTVATNEKLFF. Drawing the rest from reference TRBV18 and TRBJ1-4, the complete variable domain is NAGVMQNPRHLVRRRGQEARLRCSPMKGHSHVYWYRQLPEEGLKFMVYLQKENIIDESGMPKERFSAEFPKEGPSILRIQQVVRGDSAAYFCASSLTVATNEKLFFGSGTQLSVL.

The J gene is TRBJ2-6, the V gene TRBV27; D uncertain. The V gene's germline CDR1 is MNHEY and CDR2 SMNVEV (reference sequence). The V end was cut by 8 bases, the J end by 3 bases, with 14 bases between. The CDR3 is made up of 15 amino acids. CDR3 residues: CASGISPRGANVLTF. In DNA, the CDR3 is TGTGCCAGCGGCATTTCGCCCCGTGGGGCCAACGTCCTGACTTTC.

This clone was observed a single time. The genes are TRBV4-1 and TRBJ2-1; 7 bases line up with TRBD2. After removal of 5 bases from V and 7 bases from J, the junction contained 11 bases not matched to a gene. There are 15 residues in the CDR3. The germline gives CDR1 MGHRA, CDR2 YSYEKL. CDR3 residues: CASSSAGETRNEQFF. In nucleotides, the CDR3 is TGCGCCAGCAGCAGCGCGGGGGAGACAAGGAATGAGCAGTTCTTC.

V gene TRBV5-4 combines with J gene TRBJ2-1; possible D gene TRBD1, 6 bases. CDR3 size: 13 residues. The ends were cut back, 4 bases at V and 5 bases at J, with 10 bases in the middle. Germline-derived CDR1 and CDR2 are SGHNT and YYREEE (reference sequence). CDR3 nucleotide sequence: TGTGCCAGCAGCCCGGACAGAAACAATGAGCAGTTCTTC. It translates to CASSPDRNNEQFF.

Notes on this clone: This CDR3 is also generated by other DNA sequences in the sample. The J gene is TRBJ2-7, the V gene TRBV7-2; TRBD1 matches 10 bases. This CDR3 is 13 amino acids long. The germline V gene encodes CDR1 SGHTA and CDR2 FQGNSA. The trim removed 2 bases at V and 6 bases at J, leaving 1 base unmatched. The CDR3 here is CASSLRTGGEQYF. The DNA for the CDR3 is TGTGCCAGCAGCTTAAGGACAGGGGGCGAGCAGTACTTC. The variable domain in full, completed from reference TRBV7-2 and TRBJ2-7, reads GAGVSQSPSNKVTEKGKDVELRCDPISGHTALYWYRQSLGQGLEFLIYFQGNSAPDKSGLPSDRFSAERTGGSVSTLTIQRTQQEDSAVYLCASSLRTGGEQYFGPGTRLTVT.

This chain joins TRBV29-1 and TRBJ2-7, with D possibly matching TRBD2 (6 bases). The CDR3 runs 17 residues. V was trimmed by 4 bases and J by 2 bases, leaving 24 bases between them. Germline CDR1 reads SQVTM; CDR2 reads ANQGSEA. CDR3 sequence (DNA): TGCAGCGTTGGAGCTGATCTAGGGGAGGCCTCACCCTACGAGCAGTACTTC. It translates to CSVGADLGEASPYEQYF.

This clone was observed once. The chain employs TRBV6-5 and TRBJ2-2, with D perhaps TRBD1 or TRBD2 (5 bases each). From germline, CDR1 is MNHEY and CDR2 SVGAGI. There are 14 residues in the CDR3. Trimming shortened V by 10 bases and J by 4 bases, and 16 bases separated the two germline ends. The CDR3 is CATTRGRPTGELFF. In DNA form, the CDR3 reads TGTGCCACCACACGGGGCAGACCCACCGGGGAGCTGTTTTTT.

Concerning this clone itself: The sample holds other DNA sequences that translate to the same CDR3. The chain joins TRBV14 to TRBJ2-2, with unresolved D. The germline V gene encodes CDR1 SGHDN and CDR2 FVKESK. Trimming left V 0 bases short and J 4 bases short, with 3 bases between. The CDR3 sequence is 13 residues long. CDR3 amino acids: CASSQDLTGELFF. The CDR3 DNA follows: TGTGCCAGCAGCCAAGATCTCACCGGGGAGCTGTTTTTT.

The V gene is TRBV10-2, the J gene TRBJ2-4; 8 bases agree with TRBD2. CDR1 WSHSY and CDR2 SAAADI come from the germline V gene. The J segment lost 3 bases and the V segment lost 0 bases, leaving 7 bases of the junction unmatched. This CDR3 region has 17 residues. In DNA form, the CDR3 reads TGCGCCAGCAGTGAGTCTAAGGTAGCGGGGTTCAAAAACATTCAGTACTTC. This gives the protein CASSESKVAGFKNIQYF.

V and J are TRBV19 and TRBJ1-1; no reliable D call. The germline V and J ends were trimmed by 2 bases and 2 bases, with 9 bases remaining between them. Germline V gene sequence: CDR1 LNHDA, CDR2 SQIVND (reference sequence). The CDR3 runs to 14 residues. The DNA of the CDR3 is TGTGCCAGTAGTATATCGGGTCACAACACTGAAGCTTTCTTT. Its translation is CASSISGHNTEAFF.

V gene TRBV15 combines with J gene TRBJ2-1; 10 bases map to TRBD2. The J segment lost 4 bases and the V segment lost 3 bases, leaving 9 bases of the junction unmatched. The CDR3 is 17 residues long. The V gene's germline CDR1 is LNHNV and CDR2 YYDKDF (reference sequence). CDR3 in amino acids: CATSREPGTSAYNEQFF. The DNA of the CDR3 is TGTGCCACCAGCAGGGAACCCGGGACTAGCGCATACAATGAGCAGTTCTTC.

CDR3: CASRPLGRESYGYTF. As DNA, the CDR3 is TGTGCCAGCAGACCATTAGGGCGGGAGAGCTATGGCTACACCTTC. V usage is TRBV2 and J usage is TRBJ1-2; D is uncertain. This CDR3 region has 15 residues. V lost 6 bases and J lost 4, with 18 bases in between. Germline V gene lookup returns CDR1 SNHLY and CDR2 FYNNEI.

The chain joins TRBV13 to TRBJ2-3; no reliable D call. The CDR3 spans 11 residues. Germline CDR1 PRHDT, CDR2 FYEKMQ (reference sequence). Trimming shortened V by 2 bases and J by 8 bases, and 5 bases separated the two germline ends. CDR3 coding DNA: TGTGCCAGCAGCTTATTGGGTACGCAGTATTTT. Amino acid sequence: CASSLLGTQYF.

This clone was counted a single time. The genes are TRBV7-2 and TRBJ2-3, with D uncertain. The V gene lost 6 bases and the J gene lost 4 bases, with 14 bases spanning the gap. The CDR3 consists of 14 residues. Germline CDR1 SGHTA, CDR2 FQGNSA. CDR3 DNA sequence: TGTGCCAGCAGTCGTACTGGAGCATCAGATACGCAGTATTTT. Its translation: CASSRTGASDTQYF.

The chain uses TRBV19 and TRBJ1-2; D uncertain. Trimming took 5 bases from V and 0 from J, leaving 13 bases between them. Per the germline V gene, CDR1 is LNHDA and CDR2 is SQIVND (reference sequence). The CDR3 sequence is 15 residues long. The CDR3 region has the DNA TGTGCCAGTAGTTTCCTACTCGGCACTAACTATGGCTACACCTTC. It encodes CASSFLLGTNYGYTF.

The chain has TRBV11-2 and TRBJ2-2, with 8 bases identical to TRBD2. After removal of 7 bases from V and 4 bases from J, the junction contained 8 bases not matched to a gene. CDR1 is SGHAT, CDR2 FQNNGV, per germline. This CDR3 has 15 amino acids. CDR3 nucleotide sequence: TGTGCCAGCACGACCGGGACTAGAACCACCGGGGAGCTGTTTTTT. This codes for CASTTGTRTTGELFF.

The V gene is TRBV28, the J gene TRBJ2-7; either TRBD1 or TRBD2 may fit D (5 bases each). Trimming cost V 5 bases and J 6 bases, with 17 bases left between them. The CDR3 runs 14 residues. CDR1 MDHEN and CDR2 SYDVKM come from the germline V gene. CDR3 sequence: CASSAPAPGSEQYF. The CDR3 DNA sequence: TGTGCCAGCAGTGCCCCGGCCCCAGGGAGCGAGCAGTACTTC.

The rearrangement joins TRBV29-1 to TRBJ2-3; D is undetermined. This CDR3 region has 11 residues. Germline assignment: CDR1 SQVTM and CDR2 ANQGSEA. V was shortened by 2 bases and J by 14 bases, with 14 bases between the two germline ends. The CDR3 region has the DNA TGCAGCGTTGAAACCCTCCCTACTCTGTATTTT. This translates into CSVETLPTLYF.

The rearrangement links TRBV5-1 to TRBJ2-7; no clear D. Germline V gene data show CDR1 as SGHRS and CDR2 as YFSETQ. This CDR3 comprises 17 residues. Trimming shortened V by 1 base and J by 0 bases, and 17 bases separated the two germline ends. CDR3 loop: CASSLRPQSVNSYEQYF. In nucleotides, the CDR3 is TGCGCCAGCAGCTTGAGACCCCAGTCCGTGAACTCCTACGAGCAGTACTTC.

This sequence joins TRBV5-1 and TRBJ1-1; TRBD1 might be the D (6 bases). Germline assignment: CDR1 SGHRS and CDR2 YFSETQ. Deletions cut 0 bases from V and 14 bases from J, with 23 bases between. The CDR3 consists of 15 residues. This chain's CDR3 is CASSLETGGGRSSFF. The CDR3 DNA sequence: TGCGCCAGCAGCTTGGAGACAGGTGGAGGTCGTTCGTCCTTCTTT.

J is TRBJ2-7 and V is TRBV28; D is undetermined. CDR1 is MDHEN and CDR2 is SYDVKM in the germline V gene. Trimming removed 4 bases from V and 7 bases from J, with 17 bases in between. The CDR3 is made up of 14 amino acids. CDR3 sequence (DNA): TGTGCCAGCAGTTCCCCGGGCGTACTTCTGGAGCAGTACTTC. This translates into CASSSPGVLLEQYF.

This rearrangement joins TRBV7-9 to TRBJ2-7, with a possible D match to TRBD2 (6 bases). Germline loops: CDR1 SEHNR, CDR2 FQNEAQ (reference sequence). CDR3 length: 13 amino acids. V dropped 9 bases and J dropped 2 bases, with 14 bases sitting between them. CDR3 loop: CASGTAGTYEQYF. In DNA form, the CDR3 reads TGTGCCAGTGGCACGGCGGGAACCTACGAGCAGTACTTC.

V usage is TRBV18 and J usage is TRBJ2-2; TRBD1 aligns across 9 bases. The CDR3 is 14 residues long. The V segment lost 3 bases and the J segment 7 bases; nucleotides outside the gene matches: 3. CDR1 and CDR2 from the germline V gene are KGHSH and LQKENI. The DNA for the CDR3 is TGTGCCAGCTCACCGGGACAGGGTGTCGGGGAGCTGTTTTTT. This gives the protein CASSPGQGVGELFF.

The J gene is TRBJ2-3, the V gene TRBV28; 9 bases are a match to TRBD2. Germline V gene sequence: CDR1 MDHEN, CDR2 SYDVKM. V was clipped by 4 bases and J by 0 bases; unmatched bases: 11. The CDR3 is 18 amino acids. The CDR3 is CASSSPRGRARSTDTQYF. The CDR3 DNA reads TGTGCCAGCAGTTCCCCTCGCGGGAGGGCGAGAAGCACAGATACGCAGTATTTT.